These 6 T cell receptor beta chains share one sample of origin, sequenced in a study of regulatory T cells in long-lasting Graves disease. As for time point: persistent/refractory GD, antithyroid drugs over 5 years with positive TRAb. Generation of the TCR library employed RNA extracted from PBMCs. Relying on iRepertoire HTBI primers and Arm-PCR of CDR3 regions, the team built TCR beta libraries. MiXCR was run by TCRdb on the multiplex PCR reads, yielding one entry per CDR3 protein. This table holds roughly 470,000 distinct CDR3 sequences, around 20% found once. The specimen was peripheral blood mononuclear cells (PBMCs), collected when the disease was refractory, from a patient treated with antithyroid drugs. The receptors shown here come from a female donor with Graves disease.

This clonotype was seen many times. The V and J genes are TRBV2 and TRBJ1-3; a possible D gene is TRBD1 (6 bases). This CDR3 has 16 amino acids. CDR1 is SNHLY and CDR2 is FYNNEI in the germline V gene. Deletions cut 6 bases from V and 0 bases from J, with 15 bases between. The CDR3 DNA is TGTGCCAGCAGGCCCAGACAGGTCGACTCTGGAAACACCATATATTTT. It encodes CASRPRQVDSGNTIYF.

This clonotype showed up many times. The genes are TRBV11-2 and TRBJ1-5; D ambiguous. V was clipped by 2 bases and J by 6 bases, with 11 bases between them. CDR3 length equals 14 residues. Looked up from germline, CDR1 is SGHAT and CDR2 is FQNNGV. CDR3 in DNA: TGTGCCAGCAGCTTATCGCACCCTCGTCAGCCCCAGCATTTT. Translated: CASSLSHPRQPQHF.

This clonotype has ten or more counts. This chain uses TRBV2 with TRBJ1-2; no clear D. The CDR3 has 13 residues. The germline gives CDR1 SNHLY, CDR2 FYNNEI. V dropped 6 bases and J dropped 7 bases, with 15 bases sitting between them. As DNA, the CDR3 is TGTGCCAGCAGGGAAACGGCCGGAGGTGGCTACACCTTC. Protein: CASRETAGGGYTF.

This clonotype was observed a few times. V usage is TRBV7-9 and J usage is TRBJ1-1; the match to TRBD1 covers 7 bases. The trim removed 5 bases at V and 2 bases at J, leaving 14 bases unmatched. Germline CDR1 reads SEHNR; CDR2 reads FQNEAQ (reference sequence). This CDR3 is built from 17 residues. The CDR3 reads CASSLGLTTGPNTEAFF. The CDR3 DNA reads TGTGCCAGCAGCCTTGGTTTAACGACAGGGCCTAACACTGAAGCTTTCTTT.

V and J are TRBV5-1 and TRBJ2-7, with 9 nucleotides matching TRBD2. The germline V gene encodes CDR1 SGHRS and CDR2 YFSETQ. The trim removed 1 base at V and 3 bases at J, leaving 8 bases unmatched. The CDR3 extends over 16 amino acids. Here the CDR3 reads CASSLLLAGANYEQYF. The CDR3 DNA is TGCGCCAGCAGCTTGTTATTAGCGGGAGCAAACTACGAGCAGTACTTC.

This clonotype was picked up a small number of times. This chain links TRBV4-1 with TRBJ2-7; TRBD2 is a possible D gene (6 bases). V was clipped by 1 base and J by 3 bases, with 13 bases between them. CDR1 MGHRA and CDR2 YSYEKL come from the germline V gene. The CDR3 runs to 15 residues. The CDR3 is CASSQVGSGLYEQYF. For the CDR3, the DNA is TGCGCCAGCAGCCAAGTAGGTAGCGGCCTCTACGAGCAGTACTTC.